These 3 T cell receptor beta chains were all obtained from the same sample, sequenced in a study of blood T cells in healthy people across ages. Then a second PCR, running roughly 6 to 12 cycles, was carried out with a sample-barcoded 5' primer and a J-beta primer mix. Each CDR3 protein gets one entry after TCRdb re-called the 5' RACE reads with MiXCR. This repertoire shows fewer than 950,000 distinct CDR3 sequences, under 40% found once; its top ten account for approximately 13%. The source material was blood. These TCRs come from a man aged 18 to 35 in good health.

This clonotype was found many times. The gene calls are TRBV6-2 or TRBV6-3 and TRBJ1-6; D is uncertain. V lost 2 bases, J lost 8 bases, and 10 bases lay in between. CDR1 and CDR2 from the germline V gene are MNHEY and SVGEGT. The CDR3 runs 14 residues. This CDR3 is CASSYQTDDSPLHF. The DNA for the CDR3 is TGTGCCAGCAGTTACCAGACGGATGATTCACCCCTCCACTTT.

This clonotype came up many times. This chain connects TRBV4-3 to TRBJ2-5; 7 bases fit TRBD1. Germline CDR1 LGHNA, CDR2 YSLEER. V shed 6 bases and J 2 bases; nucleotides not matched to a gene: 12. The CDR3 extends over 16 amino acids. The chain's CDR3 is CASRPNLGTDQETQYF. The CDR3 DNA sequence: TGCGCCAGCAGACCCAACCTAGGGACAGATCAAGAGACCCAGTACTTC.

The genes are TRBV15 and TRBJ2-1; 9 bases align to TRBD1. The CDR3 covers 16 residues. The J segment lost 5 bases and the V segment lost 3 bases, leaving 8 bases of the junction unmatched. CDR1 is LNHNV, CDR2 YYDKDF, per germline (reference sequence). The CDR3: CATSSPQQGANNEQFF. The CDR3 nucleotides read TGTGCCACCAGCAGTCCCCAACAGGGGGCAAACAATGAGCAGTTCTTC. The full variable domain, completed using reference TRBV15 and TRBJ2-1, is DAMVIQNPRYQVTQFGKPVTLSCSQTLNHNVMYWYQQKSSQAPKLLFHYYDKDFNNEADTPDNFQSRRPNTSFCFLDIRSPGLGDTAMYLCATSSPQQGANNEQFFGPGTRLTVL.